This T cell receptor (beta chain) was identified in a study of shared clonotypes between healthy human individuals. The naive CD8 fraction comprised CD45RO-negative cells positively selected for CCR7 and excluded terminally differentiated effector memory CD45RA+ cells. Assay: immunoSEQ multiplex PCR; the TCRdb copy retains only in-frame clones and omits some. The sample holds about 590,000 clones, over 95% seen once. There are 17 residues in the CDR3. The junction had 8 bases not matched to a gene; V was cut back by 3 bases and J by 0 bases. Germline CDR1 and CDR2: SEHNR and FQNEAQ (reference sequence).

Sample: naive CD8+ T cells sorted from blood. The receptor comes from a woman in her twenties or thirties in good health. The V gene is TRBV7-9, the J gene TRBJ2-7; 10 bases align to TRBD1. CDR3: CASSFLRGQGTSYEQYF. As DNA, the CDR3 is TGTGCCAGCAGCTTCCTTAGGGGACAGGGGACCTCCTACGAGCAGTACTTC.